This T cell receptor beta chain was captured in a study of cytomegalovirus exposure and HLA in healthy donors. PCR used 60 Vbeta primers and 13 Jbeta primers. The assay was immunoSEQ multiplex PCR, and TCRdb's table has in-frame clones only and misses some. In the table there are roughly 80,000 clones, more than 65% of which are singletons. The study's findings and limits: The authors later found HLA-associated TCR beta chains more clonally expanded than equally common others. With further analysis later on, most CMV-associated TCR beta chains appeared HLA-restricted. Segments of the TCR beta V type were, in most cases, productive about 87% or about 30% of the time in an earlier analysis.

Trimming at V came to 5 bases and at J to 3 bases, leaving 13 bases not matched to a gene. There are 18 residues in the CDR3. Germline V gene sequence: CDR1 PRHDT, CDR2 FYEKMQ (reference sequence). On this clone: Its antigen is not identified.

The sequence was obtained from a woman in her thirties or forties in good health and CMV-seropositive. This chain connects TRBV13 to TRBJ2-1, with 10 bases fitting TRBD2. Sequencing was done on a sample of PBMCs. The CDR3 sequence is CASSTSGTLAQFYNEQFF. CDR3 nucleotide sequence: TGTGCCAGCAGCACTAGCGGGACGCTAGCACAGTTCTACAATGAGCAGTTCTTC.